This entry describes one T cell receptor (beta chain). This specimen comes from a study of blood T cell repertoires in COVID-19. On the study more broadly: COVID-19 samples from acute and convalescent phases originated in the United States, Italy and Spain. T cells, B-cell-depleted T cells, or PBMCs provided the cDNA or gDNA that served as material.

How the authors handled the data: Estimates of nucleated cell counts were drawn from the amplification of reference gene primers. The assay was immunoSEQ multiplex PCR, and TCRdb's table has in-frame clones only and misses some. V and J calls and clone size are as listed in that table; D and trimming were resolved from the DNA. The table lists approximately 61,000 clones, 70% to 90% of them singletons. Per the germline V gene, CDR1 is MNHEY and CDR2 is SMNVEV (reference sequence). The CDR3 covers 15 residues. The V end was cut by 6 bases, the J end by 6 bases, with 18 bases between. The clonotype was recovered from a human donor in a cohort sampled during active COVID-19. Input material: peripheral blood. The gene calls are TRBV27 and TRBJ1-5; D might be TRBD1 (5 bases). The CDR3 sequence: CASRAGPTQGQPQHF. CDR3 nucleotide sequence: TGTGCCAGCAGGGCAGGGCCCACGCAGGGTCAGCCCCAGCATTTT.